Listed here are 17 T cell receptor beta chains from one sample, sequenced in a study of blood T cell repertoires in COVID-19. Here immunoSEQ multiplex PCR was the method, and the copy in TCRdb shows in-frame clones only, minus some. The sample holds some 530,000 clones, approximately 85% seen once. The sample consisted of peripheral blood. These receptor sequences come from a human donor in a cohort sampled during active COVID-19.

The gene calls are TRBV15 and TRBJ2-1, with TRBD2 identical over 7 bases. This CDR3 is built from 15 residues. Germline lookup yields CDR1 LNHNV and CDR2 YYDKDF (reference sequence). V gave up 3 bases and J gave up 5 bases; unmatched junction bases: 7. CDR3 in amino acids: CATSRDTSANNEQFF. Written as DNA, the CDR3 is TGTGCCACCAGCAGGGATACTAGCGCGAACAATGAGCAGTTCTTC.

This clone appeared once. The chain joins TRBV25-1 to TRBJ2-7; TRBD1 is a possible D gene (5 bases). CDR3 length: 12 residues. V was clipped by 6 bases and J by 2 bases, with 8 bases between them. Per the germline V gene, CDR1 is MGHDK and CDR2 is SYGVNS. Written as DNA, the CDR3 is TGTGCCAGCAGGGACACCACCTACGAGCAGTACTTC. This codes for CASRDTTYEQYF.

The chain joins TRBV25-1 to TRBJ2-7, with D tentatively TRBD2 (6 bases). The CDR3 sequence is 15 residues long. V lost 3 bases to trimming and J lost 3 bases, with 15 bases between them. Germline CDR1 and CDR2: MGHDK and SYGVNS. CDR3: CASSEPGEVGYEQYF. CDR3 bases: TGTGCCAGCAGTGAGCCCGGGGAGGTGGGCTACGAGCAGTACTTC.

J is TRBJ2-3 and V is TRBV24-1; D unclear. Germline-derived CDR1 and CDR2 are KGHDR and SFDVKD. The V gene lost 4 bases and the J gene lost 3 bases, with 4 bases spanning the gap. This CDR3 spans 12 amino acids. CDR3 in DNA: TGTGCCACCAGTGAGCGAACAGATACGCAGTATTTT. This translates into CATSERTDTQYF.

The CDR3 here is CASSLDRTGGRYEQYF. CDR3 sequence (DNA): TGCGCCAGCAGCTTGGACCGGACAGGGGGCAGGTACGAGCAGTACTTC. The chain couples TRBV5-1 to TRBJ2-7; 11 bases agree with TRBD1. The CDR3 runs 16 residues. Losses at the gene ends were 0 bases for V and 4 bases for J; bases not matched to a gene: 6. In germline, CDR1 is SGHRS, CDR2 YFSETQ. Together with reference TRBV5-1 and TRBJ2-7, the CDR3 gives the full variable domain: KAGVTQTPRYLIKTRGQQVTLSCSPISGHRSVSWYQQTPGQGLQFLFEYFSETQRNKGNFPGRFSGRQFSNSRSEMNVSTLELGDSALYLCASSLDRTGGRYEQYFGPGTRLTVT.

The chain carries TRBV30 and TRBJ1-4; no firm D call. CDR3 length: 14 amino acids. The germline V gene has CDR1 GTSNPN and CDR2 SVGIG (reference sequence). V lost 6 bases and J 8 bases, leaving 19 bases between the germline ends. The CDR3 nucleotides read TGTGCCTGCCTCGATAGAGGGCGGGTAGAAAAACTGTTTTTT. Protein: CACLDRGRVEKLFF.

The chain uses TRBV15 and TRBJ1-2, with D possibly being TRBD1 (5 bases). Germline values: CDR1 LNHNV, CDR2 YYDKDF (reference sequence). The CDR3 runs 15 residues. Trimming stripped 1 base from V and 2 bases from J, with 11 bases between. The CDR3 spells CATSRGQRINYGYTF. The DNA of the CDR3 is TGTGCCACCAGCAGAGGACAGCGTATAAACTATGGCTACACCTTC.

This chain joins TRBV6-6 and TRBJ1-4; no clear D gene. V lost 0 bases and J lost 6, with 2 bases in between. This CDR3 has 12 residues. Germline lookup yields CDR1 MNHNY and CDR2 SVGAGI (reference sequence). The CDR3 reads CASSYSYEKLFF. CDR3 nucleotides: TGTGCCAGCAGTTACTCCTATGAAAAACTGTTTTTT.

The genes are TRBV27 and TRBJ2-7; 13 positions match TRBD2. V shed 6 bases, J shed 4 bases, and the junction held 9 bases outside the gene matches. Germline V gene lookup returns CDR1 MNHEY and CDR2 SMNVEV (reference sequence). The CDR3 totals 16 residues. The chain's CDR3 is CASRNTPGLAGYEQYF. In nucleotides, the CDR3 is TGTGCCAGCAGAAATACCCCGGGACTAGCGGGGTACGAGCAGTACTTC.

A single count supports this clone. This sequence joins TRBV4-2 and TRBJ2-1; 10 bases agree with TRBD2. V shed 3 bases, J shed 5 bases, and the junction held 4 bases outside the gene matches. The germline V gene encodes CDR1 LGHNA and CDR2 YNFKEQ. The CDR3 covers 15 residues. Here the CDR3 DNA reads TGTGCCAGCAGCCAGCCGGGACTAGCGAACAATGAGCAGTTCTTC. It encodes CASSQPGLANNEQFF.

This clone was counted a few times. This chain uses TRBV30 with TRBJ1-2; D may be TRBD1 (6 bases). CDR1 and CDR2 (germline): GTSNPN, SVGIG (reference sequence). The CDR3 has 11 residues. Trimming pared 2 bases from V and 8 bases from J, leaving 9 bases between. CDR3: CAWSKGGGYTF. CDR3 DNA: TGTGCCTGGAGTAAAGGGGGAGGCTACACCTTC.

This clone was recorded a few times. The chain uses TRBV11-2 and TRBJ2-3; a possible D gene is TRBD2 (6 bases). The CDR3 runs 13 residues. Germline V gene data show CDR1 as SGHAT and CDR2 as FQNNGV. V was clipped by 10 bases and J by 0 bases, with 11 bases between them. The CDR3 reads CATHGSSTDTQYF. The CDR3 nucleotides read TGTGCCACCCACGGGAGTAGCACAGATACGCAGTATTTT. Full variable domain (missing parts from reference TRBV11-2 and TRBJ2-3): EAGVAQSPRYKIIEKRQSVAFWCNPISGHATLYWYQQILGQGPKLLIQFQNNGVVDDSQLPKDRFSAERLKGVDSTLKIQPAKLEDSAVYLCATHGSSTDTQYFGPGTRLTVL.

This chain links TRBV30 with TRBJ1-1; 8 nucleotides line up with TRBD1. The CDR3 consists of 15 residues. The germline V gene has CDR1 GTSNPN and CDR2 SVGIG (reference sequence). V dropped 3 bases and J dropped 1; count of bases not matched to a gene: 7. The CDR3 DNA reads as TGTGCCTGGAGGTACCCAGGGGGCGAGAACACTGAAGCTTTCTTT. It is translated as CAWRYPGGENTEAFF.

In DNA, the CDR3 is TGTGCCAGCGCTAGCGGGAGGGCCTCGGGCGGGGAGCTGTTTTTT. Protein: CASASGRASGGELFF. The chain joins TRBV2 to TRBJ2-2; TRBD2 aligns across 12 bases. The CDR3 extends over 15 amino acids. V shed 8 bases and J 7 bases; nucleotides not matched to a gene: 8. CDR1 SNHLY and CDR2 FYNNEI come from the germline V gene.

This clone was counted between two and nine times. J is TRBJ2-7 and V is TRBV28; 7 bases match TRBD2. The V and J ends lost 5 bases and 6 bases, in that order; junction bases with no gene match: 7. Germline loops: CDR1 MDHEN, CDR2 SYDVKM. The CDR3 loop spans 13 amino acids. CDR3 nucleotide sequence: TGTGCCAGCAGTCCCCCCACGGGGGGCGAGCAGTACTTC. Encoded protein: CASSPPTGGEQYF.

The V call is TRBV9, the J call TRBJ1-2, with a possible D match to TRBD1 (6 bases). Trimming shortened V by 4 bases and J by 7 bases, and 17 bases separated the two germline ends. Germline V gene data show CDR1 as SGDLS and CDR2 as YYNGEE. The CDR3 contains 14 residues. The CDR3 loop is CASSRDTRLSGYTF. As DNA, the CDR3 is TGTGCCAGCAGCAGGGACACGAGATTATCTGGCTACACCTTC.

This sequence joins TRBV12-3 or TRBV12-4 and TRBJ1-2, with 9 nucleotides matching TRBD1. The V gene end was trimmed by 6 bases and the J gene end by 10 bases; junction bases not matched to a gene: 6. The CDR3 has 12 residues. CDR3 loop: CASSIQGAPYTF. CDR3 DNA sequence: TGTGCCAGCAGCATACAGGGGGCGCCCTACACCTTC.